The clone carrying this TCR beta chain appeared a few times. Using immunoSEQ multiplex PCR, the repertoire was profiled, and TCRdb retains in-frame clones only, with some absent. The top ten hold 3% to 5% of the sample, which has some 47,000 clones, 80% to 95% seen once. The data originate from a study of technical replicates of blood from a handful of donors. V shed 0 bases and J shed 1 base, with 10 bases lying between them. Per germline, CDR1 LGHNA and CDR2 YSLEER. The CDR3 consists of 16 residues. This TCR came from a human donor in good health. Some clones in this sample may be carry-over from other donors' samples. The chain is built from TRBV4-3 and TRBJ1-3, with a weak D call TRBD1 (5 bases). Sequenced material: PBMCs. The CDR3 reads CASSQDLRASGNTIYF. The CDR3 DNA is TGCGCCAGCAGCCAAGATCTCAGGGCTTCTGGAAACACCATATATTTT.